A single T cell receptor (beta chain) is shown here with its context. Its antigen is unknown. The data stem from a study of shared clonotypes between healthy human individuals. At the level of the study: Every donor yielded three CD4 naive, three CD4 memory, two CD8 naive and one CD8 memory plate. Study-wide results and caveats: Incomplete sequencing of sorted subsets was indicated by rarefaction despite large depth.

Germline CDR1 is SQVTM and CDR2 is ANQGSEA. V lost 2 bases, J lost 4 bases, and 13 bases stayed unmatched. This CDR3 has 17 amino acids. The method was immunoSEQ multiplex PCR; TCRdb's version includes in-frame clones alone and lacks a portion of them. The table lists 2 million to 2.5 million clones, more than 85% of them singletons, with 0.39% in the top ten. The chain carries TRBV29-1 and TRBJ2-3; TRBD1 agrees at 9 bases. The sequenced sample consisted of naive CD4+ T cells from PBMCs. Subset given: CD45RA+ positively selected. The receptor comes from a man aged 18-30 years in good health. Some clones in this sample may be carry-over from other donors' samples. The CDR3 DNA reads TGCAGCGTTGAAACCCGTACTCCGGGACAGGGAGCAGATACGCAGTATTTT. Translated, it gives CSVETRTPGQGADTQYF.